A single sample is the source of the 23 T cell receptor beta chains below, sequenced in a study of T cell responses to AZD1222 COVID-19 vaccine. Libraries were prepared by immunoSEQ multiplex PCR; TCRdb keeps only in-frame clonotypes and omits some of them. This repertoire shows roughly 150,000 clones, less than 95% found once; its top ten account for approximately 5.9%. The sequences come from peripheral blood, collected 28 days after the second AZD1222 dose. The receptors shown here come from an adult who received the AZD1222 COVID-19 vaccine.

The chain uses TRBV4-2 and TRBJ2-1; D call uncertain. The V gene's germline CDR1 is LGHNA and CDR2 YNFKEQ. The CDR3 contains 11 residues. Between the trimmed V and J ends, which lost 1 base and 11 bases, there was a span of 6 bases. CDR3: CASSQGAQQFF. CDR3 in DNA: TGTGCCAGCAGCCAAGGGGCACAGCAGTTCTTC.

This clone was recorded a few times. The chain couples TRBV30 to TRBJ2-7; tentative D call: TRBD2 (6 bases). Germline-derived CDR1 and CDR2 are GTSNPN and SVGIG (reference sequence). The CDR3 sequence is 15 residues long. Trimming removed 1 base from V and 4 bases from J, with 17 bases in between. CDR3 bases: TGTGCCTGGAGTGCCAAGGGGCGGGGAAGTTACGAGCAGTACTTC. This gives the protein CAWSAKGRGSYEQYF.

Details on this clone: At the DNA level, this CDR3 is encoded by other sequences in the same sample as well. This CDR3 reads CASSGGSGNTIYF. The CDR3 coding sequence is TGTGCCAGCAGCGGGGGATCGGGAAACACCATATATTTT. The chain employs TRBV9 and TRBJ1-3; D not certain. The CDR3 has 13 amino acids. V lost 3 bases and J 4 bases, leaving 8 bases between the germline ends. CDR1 is SGDLS, CDR2 YYNGEE, per germline.

The rearrangement links TRBV4-2 to TRBJ1-5; 9 bases fit TRBD1. The V segment lost 3 bases and the J segment 6 bases; nucleotides outside the gene matches: 9. The CDR3 is made up of 16 amino acids. CDR1 is LGHNA and CDR2 is YNFKEQ in the germline V gene. CDR3 sequence reads: CASSHDTGGSAQPQHF. DNA of the CDR3: TGTGCCAGCAGCCATGATACAGGGGGCTCGGCTCAGCCCCAGCATTTT.

The J gene is TRBJ2-7, the V gene TRBV7-2; 9 positions agree with TRBD2. V shed 0 bases, J shed 3 bases, and the junction held 3 bases outside the gene matches. This CDR3 has 15 residues. Germline V gives CDR1 SGHTA, CDR2 FQGNSA. CDR3 coding DNA: TGTGCCAGCAGCTTAGCGTCTAGCGGGATCTACGAGCAGTACTTC. Amino acids: CASSLASSGIYEQYF.

This clone occurred once. V and J are TRBV30 and TRBJ1-2; maybe TRBD1 (5 bases). V lost 0 bases and J lost 4, with 12 bases in between. Germline V gives CDR1 GTSNPN, CDR2 SVGIG (reference sequence). This CDR3 comprises 14 residues. In DNA, the CDR3 is TGTGCCTGGAGTGTACTAGCAGGGCGCTATGGCTACACCTTC. Translated: CAWSVLAGRYGYTF. The whole variable domain, remainder taken from reference TRBV30 and TRBJ1-2, is SQTIHQWPATLVQPVGSPLSLECTVEGTSNPNLYWYRQAAGRGLQLLFYSVGIGQISSEVPQNLSASRPQDRQFILSSKKLLLSDSGFYLCAWSVLAGRYGYTFGSGTRLTVV.

In this sample, this clone turned up once. The V call is TRBV28, the J call TRBJ1-3; weak D call: TRBD1 (6 bases). CDR1 and CDR2 (germline): MDHEN, SYDVKM. Trimming shortened V by 4 bases and J by 2 bases, and 18 bases separated the two germline ends. The CDR3 length is 17 residues. The CDR3 reads CASSSPAGTQAGNTIYF. The CDR3 DNA reads TGTGCCAGCAGTTCACCCGCCGGGACACAGGCTGGAAACACCATATATTTT. The entire variable domain, with the rest obtained from reference TRBV28 and TRBJ1-3, is as follows: DVKVTQSSRYLVKRTGEKVFLECVQDMDHENMFWYRQDPGLGLRLIYFSYDVKMKEKGDIPEGYSVSREKKERFSLILESASTNQTSMYLCASSSPAGTQAGNTIYFGEGSWLTVV.

The chain recombines TRBV5-1 with TRBJ2-3; the D is unclear. The CDR3 length is 14 residues. Trimming removed 4 bases at V and 0 bases at J, with 9 bases between. Germline loops: CDR1 SGHRS, CDR2 YFSETQ. CDR3 coding DNA: TGCGCCAGCAGCCCTCAAGCTAGCACAGATACGCAGTATTTT. Its translation is CASSPQASTDTQYF.

This chain joins TRBV7-9 and TRBJ1-2; unclear D gene. The CDR3 consists of 13 residues. Germline V gene sequence: CDR1 SEHNR, CDR2 FQNEAQ (reference sequence). V was cut by 1 base and J by 4 bases, with 7 bases left in between. CDR3 sequence reads: CASSLGRPYGYTF. The DNA of the CDR3 is TGTGCCAGCAGCTTAGGTCGACCCTATGGCTACACCTTC.

The V gene is TRBV18, the J gene TRBJ2-1; D gene uncertain. V dropped 0 bases and J dropped 7 bases, with 10 bases sitting between them. Germline V gene sequence: CDR1 KGHSH, CDR2 LQKENI. CDR3 length: 14 amino acids. CDR3 residues: CASSPPVTWNEQFF. CDR3 nucleotide sequence: TGTGCCAGCTCACCACCGGTTACATGGAATGAGCAGTTCTTC.

This chain links TRBV19 with TRBJ2-1, with D unclear. Deletions cut 4 bases from V and 0 bases from J, with 10 bases between. Germline-derived CDR1 and CDR2 are LNHDA and SQIVND (reference sequence). CDR3 size: 15 residues. DNA for the CDR3: TGTGCCAGTAGTAAGACATCGAGCTCCTACAATGAGCAGTTCTTC. This translates into CASSKTSSSYNEQFF.

The gene calls are TRBV29-1 and TRBJ2-3; 10 bases line up with TRBD2. From germline, CDR1 is SQVTM and CDR2 ANQGSEA. The CDR3 length is 13 residues. V lost 3 bases, J lost 4 bases, and 1 base stayed unmatched. The CDR3 is CSVDLAGADTQYF. The DNA of the CDR3 is TGCAGCGTTGACCTAGCGGGAGCAGATACGCAGTATTTT.

V usage is TRBV4-3 and J usage is TRBJ2-3; D call uncertain. Per germline, CDR1 LGHNA and CDR2 YSLEER. Trimming shortened V by 0 bases and J by 0 bases, and 7 bases separated the two germline ends. This CDR3 is 15 amino acids long. In DNA, the CDR3 is TGCGCCAGCAGCCAAGAGACTGGCAGCACAGATACGCAGTATTTT. This sequence encodes CASSQETGSTDTQYF.

The chain joins TRBV25-1 to TRBJ1-4, with unresolved D. Germline CDR1 is MGHDK and CDR2 is SYGVNS. V lost 1 base, J lost 1 base, and 7 bases lay in between. The CDR3 spans 15 residues. This CDR3 is CASSESGRTNEKLFF. The CDR3 DNA is TGTGCCAGCAGTGAATCGGGTAGAACTAATGAAAAACTGTTTTTT.

The chain employs TRBV18 and TRBJ2-7; 7 nucleotides align to TRBD2. This CDR3 contains 13 residues. The J segment lost 4 bases and the V segment lost 2 bases, leaving 2 bases of the junction unmatched. Germline CDR1 and CDR2: KGHSH and LQKENI. The CDR3 spells CASSPGEGYEQYF. The CDR3 nucleotides are TGTGCCAGCTCACCAGGGGAGGGTTACGAGCAGTACTTC.

This chain links TRBV29-1 with TRBJ2-7; 7 bases map to TRBD2. CDR1 and CDR2 from the germline V gene are SQVTM and ANQGSEA. With V trimmed by 5 bases and J by 0 bases, 13 bases remained unmatched. There are 16 residues in the CDR3. CDR3 protein: CSVISGGRDFSYEQYF. CDR3 coding DNA: TGCAGCGTTATTTCCGGAGGGAGGGATTTCTCCTACGAGCAGTACTTC.

CDR3 bases: TGTGCCTGGAGCCTCCGGGGAACTGGAAACACCATATATTTT. As protein: CAWSLRGTGNTIYF. V and J are TRBV30 and TRBJ1-3; unclear D gene. The CDR3 has 14 residues. Trimming took 3 bases from V and 2 from J, leaving 11 bases between them. Germline V lookup: CDR1 GTSNPN, CDR2 SVGIG (reference sequence).

The rearrangement links TRBV4-2 to TRBJ2-7; D may correspond to TRBD1 or TRBD2 (5 bases each). Germline-derived CDR1 and CDR2 are LGHNA and YNFKEQ. The CDR3 covers 14 residues. V lost 0 bases and J 2 bases, leaving 8 bases between the germline ends. The CDR3 is CASSQDVGAYEQYF. For the CDR3, the DNA is TGTGCCAGCAGCCAAGATGTGGGGGCCTACGAGCAGTACTTC.

The chain is built from TRBV5-1 and TRBJ1-4; TRBD1 is a possible D gene (5 bases). CDR1 and CDR2 (germline): SGHRS, YFSETQ. The CDR3 runs 15 residues. V lost 1 base to trimming and J lost 7 bases, with 14 bases between them. The CDR3 coding sequence is TGCGCCAGCAGCTTGACGGGGCCCAGTGGTGAAAAACTGTTTTTT. This translates into CASSLTGPSGEKLFF.

The CDR3 sequence: CASSLGSRAGSYNEQFF. The DNA of the CDR3 is TGTGCCAGCAGTTTAGGGTCGCGGGCGGGCTCCTACAATGAGCAGTTCTTC. The gene calls are TRBV27 and TRBJ2-1; D is perhaps TRBD2 (5 bases). V lost 2 bases to trimming and J lost 0 bases, with 14 bases between them. This CDR3 region has 17 residues. Germline assignment: CDR1 MNHEY and CDR2 SMNVEV (reference sequence).

V is TRBV7-6 and J is TRBJ2-5; 10 nucleotides match TRBD2. Germline lookup yields CDR1 SGHVS and CDR2 FNYEAQ. This CDR3 comprises 17 residues. The trim removed 4 bases at V and 1 base at J, leaving 9 bases unmatched. The CDR3 DNA reads as TGTGCCAGCAGCTCCCCCACTAGCGGGGATTTCCAAGAGACCCAGTACTTC. The encoded protein is CASSSPTSGDFQETQYF.

The V and J genes are TRBV10-2 and TRBJ1-3; D is unclear. The V gene lost 4 bases and the J gene lost 6 bases, with 4 bases spanning the gap. The CDR3 loop spans 11 amino acids. The germline gives CDR1 WSHSY, CDR2 SAAADI. The CDR3 loop reads CASSAQNTIYF. The DNA of the CDR3 is TGCGCCAGCAGTGCACAAAACACCATATATTTT.

This clone appeared once. The genes are TRBV4-3 and TRBJ1-3, with D uncertain. The V gene lost 1 base and the J gene lost 4 bases, with 5 bases spanning the gap. CDR1 is LGHNA, CDR2 YSLEER, per germline. There are 13 residues in the CDR3. CDR3 amino acids: CASSQVRGNTIYF. Here the CDR3 DNA reads TGCGCCAGCAGCCAAGTAAGGGGAAACACCATATATTTT.